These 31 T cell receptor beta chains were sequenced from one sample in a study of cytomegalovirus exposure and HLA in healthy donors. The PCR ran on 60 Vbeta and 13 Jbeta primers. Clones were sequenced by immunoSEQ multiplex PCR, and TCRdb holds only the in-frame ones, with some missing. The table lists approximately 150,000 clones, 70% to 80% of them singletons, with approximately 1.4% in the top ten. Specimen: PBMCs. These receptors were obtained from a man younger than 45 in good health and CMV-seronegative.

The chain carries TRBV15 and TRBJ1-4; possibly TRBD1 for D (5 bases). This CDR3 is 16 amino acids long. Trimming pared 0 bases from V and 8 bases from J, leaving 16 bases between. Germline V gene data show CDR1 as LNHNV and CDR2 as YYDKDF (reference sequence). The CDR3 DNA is TGTGCCACCAGCAGAGATGTTTCGGCAGGGCGAGAAAAACTGTTTTTT. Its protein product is CATSRDVSAGREKLFF. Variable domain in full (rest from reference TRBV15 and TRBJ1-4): DAMVIQNPRYQVTQFGKPVTLSCSQTLNHNVMYWYQQKSSQAPKLLFHYYDKDFNNEADTPDNFQSRRPNTSFCFLDIRSPGLGDTAMYLCATSRDVSAGREKLFFGSGTQLSVL.

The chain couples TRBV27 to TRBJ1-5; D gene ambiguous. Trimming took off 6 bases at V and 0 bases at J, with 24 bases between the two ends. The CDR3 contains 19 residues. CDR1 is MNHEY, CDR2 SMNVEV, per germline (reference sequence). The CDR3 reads CASSPHPRPPPYSNQPQHF. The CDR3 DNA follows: TGTGCCAGCAGCCCTCACCCCAGGCCCCCTCCCTATAGCAATCAGCCCCAGCATTTT.

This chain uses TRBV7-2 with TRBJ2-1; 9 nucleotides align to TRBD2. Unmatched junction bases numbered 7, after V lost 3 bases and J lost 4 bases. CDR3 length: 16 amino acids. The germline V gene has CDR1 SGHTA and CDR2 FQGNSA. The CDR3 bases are TGTGCCAGCAGCTTGGGTCTTAGCGGGAGTTACAATGAGCAGTTCTTC. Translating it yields CASSLGLSGSYNEQFF.

The CDR3 DNA reads TGTGCCAGCAGCACCCTGACAGGGGGGGGAACCAACACTGAAGCTTTCTTT. Amino acids: CASSTLTGGGTNTEAFF. The V gene is TRBV9, the J gene TRBJ1-1; 9 bases are shared with TRBD1. In germline, CDR1 is SGDLS, CDR2 YYNGEE. The CDR3 totals 17 residues. J was trimmed by 2 bases and V by 4 bases; bases with no gene match: 12.

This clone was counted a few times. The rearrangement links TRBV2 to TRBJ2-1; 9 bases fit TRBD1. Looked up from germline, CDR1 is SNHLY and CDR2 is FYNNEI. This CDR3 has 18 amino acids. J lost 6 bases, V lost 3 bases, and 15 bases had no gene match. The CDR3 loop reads CASSDSNRGPGRTNEQFF. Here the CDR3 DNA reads TGTGCCAGCAGTGATAGCAACAGGGGGCCCGGCCGTACCAATGAGCAGTTCTTC.

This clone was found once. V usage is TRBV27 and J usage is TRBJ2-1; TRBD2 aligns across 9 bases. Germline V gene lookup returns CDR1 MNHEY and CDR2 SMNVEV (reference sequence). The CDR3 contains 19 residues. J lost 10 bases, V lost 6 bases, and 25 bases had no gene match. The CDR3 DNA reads TGTGCCAGCAGCTTTTACTGGGCGGGGGGGCCCCGCGGCTACCCAGAGCAGTTCTTC. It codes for CASSFYWAGGPRGYPEQFF.

The CDR3 here is CASSEPDREDEKLFF. The DNA of the CDR3 is TGTGCCAGCAGTGAACCGGACAGGGAGGATGAAAAACTGTTTTTT. The V gene is TRBV6-1, the J gene TRBJ1-4; TRBD1 matches 8 bases. The junction had 5 bases not matched to a gene; V was cut back by 2 bases and J by 6 bases. The germline gives CDR1 MNHNS, CDR2 SASEGT. The CDR3 totals 15 residues.

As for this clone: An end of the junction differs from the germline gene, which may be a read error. The CDR3 loop is CSSGDRGKSYTF. CDR3 DNA sequence: TGTTCCAGCGGCGACAGGGGTAAAAGCTACACCTTC. The chain combines TRBV7-9 with TRBJ1-2; 8 nucleotides align to TRBD1. The CDR3 is 12 amino acids. Germline V gene lookup returns CDR1 SEHNR and CDR2 FQNEAQ (reference sequence).

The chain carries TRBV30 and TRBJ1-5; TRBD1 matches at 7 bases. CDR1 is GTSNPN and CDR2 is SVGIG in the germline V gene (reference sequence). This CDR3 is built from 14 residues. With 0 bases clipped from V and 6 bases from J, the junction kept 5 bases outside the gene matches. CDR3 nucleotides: TGTGCCTGGAGTGTACTACAGGGGAGTCAGCCCCAGCATTTT. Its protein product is CAWSVLQGSQPQHF.

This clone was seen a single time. CDR3 residues: CASTPWTSGSFEQFF. The CDR3 DNA reads as TGTGCCAGCACCCCGTGGACTAGCGGGAGTTTTGAGCAGTTCTTC. This rearrangement joins TRBV5-5 to TRBJ2-1; 13 bases map to TRBD2. Unmatched junction bases numbered 9, after V lost 6 bases and J lost 9 bases. There are 15 residues in the CDR3. Germline assignment: CDR1 SGHKS and CDR2 YYEKEE (reference sequence).

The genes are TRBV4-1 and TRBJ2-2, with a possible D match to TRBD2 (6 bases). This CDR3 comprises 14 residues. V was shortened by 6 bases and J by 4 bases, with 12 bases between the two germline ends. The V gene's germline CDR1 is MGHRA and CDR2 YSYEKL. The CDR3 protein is CASSSGLSTGELFF. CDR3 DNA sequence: TGCGCCAGCAGTTCGGGACTCTCCACCGGGGAGCTGTTTTTT.

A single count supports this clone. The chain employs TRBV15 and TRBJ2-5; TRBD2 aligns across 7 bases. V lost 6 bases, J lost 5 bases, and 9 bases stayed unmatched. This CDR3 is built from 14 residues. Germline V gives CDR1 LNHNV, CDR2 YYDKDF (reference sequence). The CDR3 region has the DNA TGTGCCACCAGGGGGGAGGGCCTACGGGAGACCCAGTACTTC. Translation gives CATRGEGLRETQYF. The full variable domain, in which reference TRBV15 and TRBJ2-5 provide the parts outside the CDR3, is DAMVIQNPRYQVTQFGKPVTLSCSQTLNHNVMYWYQQKSSQAPKLLFHYYDKDFNNEADTPDNFQSRRPNTSFCFLDIRSPGLGDTAMYLCATRGEGLRETQYFGPGTRLLVL.

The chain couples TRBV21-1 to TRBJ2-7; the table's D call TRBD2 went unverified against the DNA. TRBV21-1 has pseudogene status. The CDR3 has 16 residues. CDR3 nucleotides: TGTGCCAGCAGCAAAGAGACTAGCGGGAGCTGGTACGAGCAGTACTTC. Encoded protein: CASSKETSGSWYEQYF.

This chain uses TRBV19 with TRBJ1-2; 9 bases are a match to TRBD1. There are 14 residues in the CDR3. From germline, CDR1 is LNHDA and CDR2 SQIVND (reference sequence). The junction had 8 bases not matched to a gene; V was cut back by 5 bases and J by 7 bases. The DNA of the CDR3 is TGTGCCAGTAGTCCCCGGGACAGGGAACGTGGCTACACCTTC. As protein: CASSPRDRERGYTF.

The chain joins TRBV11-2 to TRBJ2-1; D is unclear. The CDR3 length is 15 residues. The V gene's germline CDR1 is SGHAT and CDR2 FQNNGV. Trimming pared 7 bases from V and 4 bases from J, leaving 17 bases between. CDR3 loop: CASIRFNLPYNEQFF. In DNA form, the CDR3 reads TGTGCCAGCATTCGGTTTAATCTCCCTTACAATGAGCAGTTCTTC. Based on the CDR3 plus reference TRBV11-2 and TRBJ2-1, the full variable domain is EAGVAQSPRYKIIEKRQSVAFWCNPISGHATLYWYQQILGQGPKLLIQFQNNGVVDDSQLPKDRFSAERLKGVDSTLKIQPAKLEDSAVYLCASIRFNLPYNEQFFGPGTRLTVL.

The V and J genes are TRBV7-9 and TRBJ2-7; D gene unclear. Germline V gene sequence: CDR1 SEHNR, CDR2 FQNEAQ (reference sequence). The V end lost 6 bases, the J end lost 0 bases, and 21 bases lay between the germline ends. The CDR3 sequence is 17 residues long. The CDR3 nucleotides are TGTGCCAGCAGTTCCTCCTCTTTAGGCCCTAGCTCCTACGAGCAGTACTTC. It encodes CASSSSSLGPSSYEQYF.

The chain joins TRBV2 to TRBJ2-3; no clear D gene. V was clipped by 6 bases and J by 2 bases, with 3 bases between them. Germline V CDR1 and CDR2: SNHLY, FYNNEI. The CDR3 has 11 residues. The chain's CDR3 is CASSSTDTQYF. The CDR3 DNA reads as TGTGCCAGCAGCTCCACAGATACGCAGTATTTT.

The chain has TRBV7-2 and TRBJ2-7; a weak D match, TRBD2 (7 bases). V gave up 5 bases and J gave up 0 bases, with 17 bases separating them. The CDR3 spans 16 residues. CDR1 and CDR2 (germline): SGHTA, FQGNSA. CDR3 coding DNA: TGTGCCAGCAGCCCGGGGAGGGGGAGGAGCTCCTACGAGCAGTACTTC. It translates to CASSPGRGRSSYEQYF.

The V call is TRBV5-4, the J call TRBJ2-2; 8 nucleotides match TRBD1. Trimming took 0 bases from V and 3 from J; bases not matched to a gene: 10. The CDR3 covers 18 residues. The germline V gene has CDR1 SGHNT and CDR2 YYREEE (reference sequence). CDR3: CASSLARGRDRYTGELFF. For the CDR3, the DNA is TGTGCCAGCAGCTTGGCCCGGGGCCGGGACAGGTACACCGGGGAGCTGTTTTTT.

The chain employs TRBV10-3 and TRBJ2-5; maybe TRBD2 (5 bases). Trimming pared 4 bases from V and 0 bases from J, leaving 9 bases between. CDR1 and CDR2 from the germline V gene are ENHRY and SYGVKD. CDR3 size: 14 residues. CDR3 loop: CAISGTSYQETQYF. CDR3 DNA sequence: TGTGCCATCAGTGGGACTTCGTACCAAGAGACCCAGTACTTC.

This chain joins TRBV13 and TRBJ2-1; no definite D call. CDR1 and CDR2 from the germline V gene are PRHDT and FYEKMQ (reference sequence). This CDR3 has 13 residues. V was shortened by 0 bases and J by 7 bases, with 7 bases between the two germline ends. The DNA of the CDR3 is TGTGCCAGCAGCTTAGGCAGGCAGAATGAGCAGTTCTTC. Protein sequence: CASSLGRQNEQFF.

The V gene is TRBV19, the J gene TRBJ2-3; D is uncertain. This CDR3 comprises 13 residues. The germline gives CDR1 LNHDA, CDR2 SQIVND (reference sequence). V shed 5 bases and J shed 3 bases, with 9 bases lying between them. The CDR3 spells CASSPVGTDTQYF. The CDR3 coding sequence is TGTGCCAGTAGTCCCGTCGGGACAGATACGCAGTATTTT.

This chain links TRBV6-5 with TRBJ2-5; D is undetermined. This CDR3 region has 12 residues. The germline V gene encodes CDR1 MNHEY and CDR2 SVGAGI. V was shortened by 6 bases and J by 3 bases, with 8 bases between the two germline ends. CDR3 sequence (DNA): TGTGCCAGCAGCCTGAACAAAGAGACCCAGTACTTC. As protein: CASSLNKETQYF.

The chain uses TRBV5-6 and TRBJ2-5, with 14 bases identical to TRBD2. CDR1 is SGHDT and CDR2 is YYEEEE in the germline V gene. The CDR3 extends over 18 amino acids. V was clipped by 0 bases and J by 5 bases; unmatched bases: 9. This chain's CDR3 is CASSLARTSGGTQETQYF. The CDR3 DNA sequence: TGTGCCAGCAGCTTGGCCAGGACTAGCGGGGGGACCCAGGAGACCCAGTACTTC.

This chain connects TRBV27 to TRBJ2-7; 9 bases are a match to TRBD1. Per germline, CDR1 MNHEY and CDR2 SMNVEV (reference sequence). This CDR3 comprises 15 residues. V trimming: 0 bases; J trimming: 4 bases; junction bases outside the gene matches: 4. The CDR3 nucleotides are TGTGCCAGCAGTTTATCGGGGACAGGGACGTACGAGCAGTACTTC. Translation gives CASSLSGTGTYEQYF.

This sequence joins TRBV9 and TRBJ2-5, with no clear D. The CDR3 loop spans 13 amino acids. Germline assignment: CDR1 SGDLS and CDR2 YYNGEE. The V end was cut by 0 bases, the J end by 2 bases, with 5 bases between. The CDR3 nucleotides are TGTGCCAGCAGCGTAGACCAGCAAGAGACCCAGTACTTC. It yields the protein CASSVDQQETQYF.

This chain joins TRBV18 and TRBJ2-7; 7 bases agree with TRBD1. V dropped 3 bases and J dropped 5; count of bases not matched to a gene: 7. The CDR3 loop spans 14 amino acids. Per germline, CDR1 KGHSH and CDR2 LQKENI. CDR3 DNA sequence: TGTGCCAGCTCACCGGGACAGCGATATGACGAGCAGTACTTC. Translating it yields CASSPGQRYDEQYF.

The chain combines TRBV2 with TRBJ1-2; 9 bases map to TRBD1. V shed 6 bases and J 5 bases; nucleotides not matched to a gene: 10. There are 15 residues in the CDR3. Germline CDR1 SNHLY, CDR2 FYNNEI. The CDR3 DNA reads TGTGCCAGCAGCCCCCCGGGACAGGGAAAGTATGGCTACACCTTC. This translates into CASSPPGQGKYGYTF.

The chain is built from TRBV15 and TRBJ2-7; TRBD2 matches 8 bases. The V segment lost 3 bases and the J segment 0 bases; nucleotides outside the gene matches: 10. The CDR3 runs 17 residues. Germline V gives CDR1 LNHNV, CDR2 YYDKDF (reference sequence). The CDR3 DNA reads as TGTGCCACCAGCAGCGAAACCGGGCTAGCGGGCTCCTACGAGCAGTACTTC. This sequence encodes CATSSETGLAGSYEQYF.

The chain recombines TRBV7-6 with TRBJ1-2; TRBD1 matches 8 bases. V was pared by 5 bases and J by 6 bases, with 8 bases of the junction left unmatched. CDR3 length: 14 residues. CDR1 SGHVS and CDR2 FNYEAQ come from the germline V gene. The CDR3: CASSPGTGRDGYTF. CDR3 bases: TGTGCCAGCAGCCCGGGGACAGGCCGGGATGGCTACACCTTC.

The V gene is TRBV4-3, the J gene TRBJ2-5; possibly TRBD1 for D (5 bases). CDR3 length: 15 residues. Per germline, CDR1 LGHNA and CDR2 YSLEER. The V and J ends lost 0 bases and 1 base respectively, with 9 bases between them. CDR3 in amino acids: CASSQDQQAQETQYF. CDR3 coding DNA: TGCGCCAGCAGCCAAGATCAACAGGCCCAAGAGACCCAGTACTTC.